A selection of T cell receptor beta chains follows, all from one sample in a study of T cells in Graves' hyperthyroidism and ophthalmopathy. TCRdb re-called the multiplex PCR reads through MiXCR, storing one row per CDR3 protein. The table lists under 350,000 distinct CDR3 sequences, approximately 15% of them singletons, with roughly 53% in the top ten. Sequenced sample: blood. The receptors were gathered from a woman in her sixties with Graves' ophthalmopathy. The CDR3 runs from the conserved cysteine through the conserved F or W. D genes are given only for firm matches. Not every row has a clone size; where given, it reads once, few, many or a size class.

d_gene | j_gene | v_gene | abundance | CDR3nt | CDR3aa
NA | TRBJ2-3 | TRBV6-1 | many | TGTGCCAGCAGTGAAGTGGCGGGGAGTAAGGATACGCAGTATTTT | CASSEVAGSKDTQYF
NA | TRBJ2-7 | TRBV2 | many | TGTGCCAGCAGTGAAGCGTATGCAGGGGCGGGGGAGCAGTACTTC | CASSEAYAGAGEQYF
NA | TRBJ2-7 | TRBV10-3 | many | TGTGCCATCGGGGCGGCGGGCCCCTTCTACGAGCAGTACTTC | CAIGAAGPFYEQYF
TRBD1 | TRBJ2-3 | TRBV5-1 | many | TGCGCCAGCAGCTTCGACGGACAGGACCCAAGCACAGATACGCAGTATTTT | CASSFDGQDPSTDTQYF
TRBD1 | TRBJ2-7 | TRBV7-2 | many | TGTGCCAGCAGCTTAAGGCAGGGGGCATCCTACGAGCAGTACTTC | CASSLRQGASYEQYF
TRBD1 | TRBJ2-1 | TRBV7-8 | many | TGTGCCAGCAGCTTATCGGGACAGCGCTACAATGAGCAGTTCTTC | CASSLSGQRYNEQFF
NA | TRBJ1-4 | TRBV3-1 | many | TGTGCCAGCAGCCTTATTCCAGGGGAGCGTGAAAAACTGTTTTTT | CASSLIPGEREKLFF
TRBD1 | TRBJ1-6 | TRBV6-1 | NA | TGTGCCAGCCGGGACAGCAGTTATTCACCCCTCCACTTT | CASRDSSYSPLHF
TRBD1 | TRBJ1-1 | TRBV20-1 | many | TGCAGTGCTAGAGATAACAGGGGGCTTACTGAAGCTTTCTTT | CSARDNRGLTEAFF
NA | TRBJ2-7 | TRBV3-1 | NA | TGTGCCAGCAGCCCGAGTTTACGGGGTTCCGAGCAGTACTTC | CASSPSLRGSEQYF
NA | TRBJ2-2 | TRBV27 | NA | TGTGCCAGCAGTTTTTGGACCGGGGAGCTGTTTTTT | CASSFWTGELFF
TRBD1 | TRBJ1-1 | TRBV7-2 | NA | TGTGCCAGCAGCTTACGGACAGGAGCTTTCTTT | CASSLRTGAFF
NA | TRBJ2-1 | TRBV20-1 | NA | TGCAGTGCTAAAAAACTTGTCTCCGACAATGAGCAGTTCTTC | CSAKKLVSDNEQFF
NA | TRBJ2-7 | TRBV27 | NA | TGTGCCAGCAAAGGGATGGGGGGTTCCTACGAGCAGTACTTC | CASKGMGGSYEQYF
NA | TRBJ1-6 | TRBV6-1 | many | TGTGCCAGCAGTTTAAGACCGGCGACAAGGATCGGTTCCTCCTATAATTCACCCCTCCACTTT | CASSLRPATRIGSSYNSPLHF
NA | TRBJ1-2 | TRBV2 | many | TGTGCCAGCAGTGTTTATAGCACCTTCTACACCTTC | CASSVYSTFYTF
NA | TRBJ1-3 | TRBV9 | NA | TGTGCCAGCAGCGTAGCTGGGGACTTGTCCTCTGGAAACACCATATATTTT | CASSVAGDLSSGNTIYF
NA | TRBJ2-3 | TRBV28 | NA | TGTGCCAGCAACCTGGGCGACAGAAGCACAGATACGCAGTATTTT | CASNLGDRSTDTQYF
TRBD1 | TRBJ1-2 | TRBV2 | many | TGTGCCAGCAGTGAAGCCGACAGGGATTATGGCTACACCTTC | CASSEADRDYGYTF
NA | TRBJ2-7 | TRBV18 | many | TGTGCCAGCTCACAGGGTCTCGGGGAGGAGCAGTACTTC | CASSQGLGEEQYF
NA | TRBJ2-6 | TRBV4-3 | NA | TGCGCCAGCAGCCAAGATCGGGCGGGAACTGGGGCCAACGTCCTGACTTTC | CASSQDRAGTGANVLTF
NA | TRBJ2-2 | TRBV5-1 | few | TGCGCCAGCAGCCCCGATCCAACGGGTTCGAACACCGGGGAGCTGTTTTTT | CASSPDPTGSNTGELFF
NA | TRBJ1-6 | TRBV6-2/TRBV6-3 | few | TGTGCCAGCAGTTACTCGACCAATTCACCCCTCCACTTT | CASSYSTNSPLHF
NA | TRBJ1-2 | TRBV4-2 | NA | TGTGCCAGCAGCCAAGATGGGGCAGGGAGCTATGGCTACACCTTC | CASSQDGAGSYGYTF
NA | TRBJ2-2 | TRBV6-1 | many | TGTGCCAGCAGTGTTGAGACGGACACCGGGGAGCTGTTTTTT | CASSVETDTGELFF
TRBD1 | TRBJ1-3 | TRBV29-1 | once | TGCAGCACGTCGCCCCTCGGGACAGGGAGTGGAAACACCATATATTTT | CSTSPLGTGSGNTIYF
NA | TRBJ2-7 | TRBV11-3 | NA | TGTGCCAGCAGCCGGGGCGGTTCCTACGAGCAGTACTTC | CASSRGGSYEQYF
NA | TRBJ2-4 | TRBV6-2/TRBV6-3 | few | TGTGCCAGCAGTAGCAGAAAAAACATTCAGTACTTC | CASSSRKNIQYF
NA | TRBJ2-7 | TRBV7-9 | NA | TGTGCCAGCAGCTCTGTAGGGGGGGCGAGGGAGCAGTACTTC | CASSSVGGAREQYF
NA | TRBJ1-2 | TRBV5-1 | few | TGCGCCAGCAGTCTGGACTACACTTATGGCTGCACCTTC | CASSLDYTYGCTF
TRBD2 | TRBJ2-7 | TRBV7-2 | many | TGTGCCAGCAGCTTAGAACTAGCGGGAGGTTCCTACGAGCAGTACTTC | CASSLELAGGSYEQYF
TRBD1 | TRBJ2-6 | TRBV10-3 | few | TGTGCCATCAGTGAGTGGGACAGCCTCTCTGGGGCCAACGTCCTGACTTTC | CAISEWDSLSGANVLTF
NA | TRBJ2-2 | TRBV7-8 | many | TGTGCCAGCAGCTCTGTTCTAGCAGTCACCGGGGAGCTGTTTTTT | CASSSVLAVTGELFF
TRBD1 | TRBJ1-2 | TRBV7-2 | many | TGTGCCAGCAGCTTAAACAGGGGCTATGGCTACACCTTC | CASSLNRGYGYTF
NA | TRBJ2-3 | TRBV27 | many | TGTGCCAGCAGTTTATTTCGCACAGATACGCAGTATTTT | CASSLFRTDTQYF
TRBD2 | TRBJ2-7 | TRBV10-2 | many | TGCGCCAGCAGGAAGGGACTAGCGACTAACGAGCAGTACTTC | CASRKGLATNEQYF
TRBD2 | TRBJ2-7 | TRBV2 | many | TGTGCCAGCAGTGGGGGGGGACTAGCGGGAGGACACGAGCAGTACTTC | CASSGGGLAGGHEQYF
NA | TRBJ2-5 | TRBV20-1 | once | TGCAGTGCTGGGGGGGGGGGGGGGGGGGGGGGGGGCCCGGGTCGGACCCAGTACTTC | CSAGGGGGGGGGPGRTQYF
NA | TRBJ2-1 | TRBV18 | many | TGTGCCAGCTCACCCGGACGGAGCAATGAGCAGTTCTTC | CASSPGRSNEQFF
TRBD1 | TRBJ2-2 | TRBV5-1 | NA | TGCGCCAGCAGTTTGGAAGACAGGGGCCGCTACACCGGGGAGCTGTTTTTT | CASSLEDRGRYTGELFF
TRBD1 | TRBJ2-4 | TRBV2 | many | TGTGCCAGCAGTCGCCGGACAGGGAACGACATTCAGTACTTC | CASSRRTGNDIQYF
NA | TRBJ2-5 | TRBV15 | many | TGTGCCACCAGCAGAGATCCGAGAGACACCCAGTACTTC | CATSRDPRDTQYF
NA | TRBJ1-2 | TRBV6-6 | many | TGTGCCAGCAGTTACTCTGGGGACCTTAACTATGGCTACACCTTC | CASSYSGDLNYGYTF